This T cell receptor (beta chain) emerged from a study of CD4 T cells in relation to SARS-CoV-2 and coronaviruses. Before the COVID-19 pandemic, during about 2011-2019, CD4+ T cells were taken from unexposed donors. After about ten days of culture, CD4+ T cells were isolated. The CDR3 has 16 residues. J lost 0 bases, V lost 0 bases, and 3 bases had no gene match. From germline, CDR1 is MNHEY and CDR2 SVGAGI. Note on this clone: The antigen remains undetermined.

Here immunoSEQ multiplex PCR was the method, and the copy in TCRdb shows in-frame clones only, minus some. Counted here are approximately 20,000 clones, roughly 80% occurring once; the ten biggest clones make up under 25%. The clonotype originates from a human donor in good health. The source material was CD4+ T cells from PBMCs, cultured in vitro. The rearrangement uses TRBV6-5 and TRBJ2-7; 9 nucleotides align to TRBD2. The CDR3 DNA sequence: TGTGCCAGCAGTTACTCCCTAGCGGGACCCTCCTACGAGCAGTACTTC. It yields the protein CASSYSLAGPSYEQYF.